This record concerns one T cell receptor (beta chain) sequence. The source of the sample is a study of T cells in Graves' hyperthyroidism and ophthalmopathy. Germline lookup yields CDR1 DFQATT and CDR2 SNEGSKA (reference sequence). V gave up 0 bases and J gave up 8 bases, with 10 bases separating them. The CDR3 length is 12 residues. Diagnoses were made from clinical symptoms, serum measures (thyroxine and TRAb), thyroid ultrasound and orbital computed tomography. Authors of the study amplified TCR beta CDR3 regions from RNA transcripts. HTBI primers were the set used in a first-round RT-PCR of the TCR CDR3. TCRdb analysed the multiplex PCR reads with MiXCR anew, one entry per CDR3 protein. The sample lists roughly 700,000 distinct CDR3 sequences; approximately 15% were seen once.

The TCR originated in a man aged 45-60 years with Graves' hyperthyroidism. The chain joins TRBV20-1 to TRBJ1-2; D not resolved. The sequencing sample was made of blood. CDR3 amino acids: CSARDLMGGYTF. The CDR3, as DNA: TGCAGTGCTAGAGATCTTATGGGGGGCTACACCTTC.